This T cell receptor (beta chain) was captured by sequencing in a study of blood T cell repertoires in COVID-19. Study in general: Acute and convalescent COVID-19 specimens originated in the United States, Italy and Spain. PBMCs, B-cell-depleted T cells, or T cells provided the cDNA or gDNA that made up the material.

Adults between roughly 18 and 95 years of age took part from 20 to 25 US areas. Cohort allocation depended upon clinical history that participants reported. Sequencing used immunoSEQ multiplex PCR; TCRdb keeps in-frame clones, though not all of them. The sample lists 300,000 to 350,000 clones; roughly 88% were seen once. Losses at the gene ends were 3 bases for V and 7 bases for J; bases not matched to a gene: 8. The CDR3 runs 16 residues. CDR1 MNHEY and CDR2 SVGAGI come from the germline V gene. This sequence originates from a man younger than 40 who had recovered from COVID-19. This rearrangement joins TRBV6-5 to TRBJ1-4; 10 bases map to TRBD1. The specimen was PBMCs or T cells enriched from blood (not recorded which). The CDR3 sequence is CASSYDRGRGGEKLFF. The DNA of the CDR3 is TGTGCCAGCAGTTATGACAGGGGGCGCGGGGGTGAAAAACTGTTTTTT.